What follows is one T cell receptor beta chain and its context. V dropped 1 base and J dropped 0 bases, with 6 bases sitting between them. From germline, CDR1 is SGHAT and CDR2 FQNNGV. CDR3 length equals 14 residues. Profiled with immunoSEQ multiplex PCR; TCRdb holds only in-frame clones, not every one. The table lists nearly 400,000 clones, roughly 86% of them singletons. The entry originates in a study of blood T cell repertoires in COVID-19. The origin of this receptor is a woman in her 30s who had recovered from COVID-19. This chain uses TRBV11-2 with TRBJ2-5, with no clear D. The source material was PBMCs or T cells enriched from blood (not recorded which). The CDR3 sequence: CASSLARNQETQYF. CDR3 coding DNA: TGTGCCAGCAGCTTAGCGCGGAACCAAGAGACCCAGTACTTC.